This T cell receptor (beta chain) was sequenced for a study of T cell responses to AZD1222 COVID-19 vaccine (dated by TCRdb to the early 2020s). With respect to the entire study: A total of 233 trial participants underwent TCR sequencing, of whom about 210 received two doses of AZD1222 and around 26 received two doses of the MenACWY control vaccine. Trial participants were enrolled by age into subgroups of 18-55, 56-69 and 70-plus years, and around 150, 29 and 61 TCR-sequenced participants, respectively, were included in these subgroups.

Of note for this clone: Its recognized antigen is unknown. Per-nucleotide qualities are absent, and no much larger clonotype sits a single base away.

The CDR3 regions of human TCRbeta chains were analyzed by immunosequencing. Per the original workflow: TCRs in the repertoires were matched against a reference library of SARS-CoV-2-specific TCRs that had been generated with the MIRA antigen-specificity platform. Breadth was defined as the fraction of unique TCRs that were SARS-CoV-2-associated. Depth was defined as the fraction of total T cells that were SARS-CoV-2-associated. Using the MIRA data, each spike-specific TCR was assigned both to the spike region to which the TCR was reactive and to a CD4 or CD8 class. Log10-transformed breadth and depth values were compared by one-way ANOVA with Sidak's multiple comparisons tests. Entries here come from immuneACCESS through TCRdb and include only in-frame sequences with V and J called. Some clones fail to appear in such tables; in the studies checked, an unresolved V gene covers under half of the shortfall, and the cause of the remainder is unknown. That table supplies the V and J calls and clone size; D and trimming were determined from the DNA. In this sample the table shows 110,000 to 150,000 clones, approximately 90% of which occur a single time. Under 3.5% of the sample belongs to the ten largest clones.

Points the paper makes about the study in general: In the small 56-69-year group, the increase in depth fell short of significance, most likely because of low power. The vaccine-associated CD4 TCRs covered the entire spike protein, and the dominant responses fell in regions 160-218 and 743-854. No day 14 peak-response samples were available, so repertoires were characterized only after the peak T cell response. Conclusions about previously exposed vaccinees are limited because only a handful of AZD1222 recipients were SARS-CoV-2 seropositive at baseline. Reportedly, almost half of the unique spike-specific TCRs recognized epitopes lying outside the regions that are mutated in the B.1.351 and B.1.1.7 variants. Most participants were white British and females outnumbered males, and the authors suggested that clonal diversity may have been underestimated. After two AZD1222 doses, spike-specific TCR breadth and depth were significantly higher than at day 0 and than in MenACWY recipients.

Read against the paper, the sample's time point label means: about 28 days (+/-7) after the second vaccine dose. AZD1222 recipients with second doses at about 4 weeks or about 12 weeks were pooled, because spike-specific TCR depth and breadth did not differ between schedules. Samples from vaccinated people were obtained from the UK trials COV001 and COV002, which included a single-blind randomized controlled phase 2/3 trial of AZD1222 (ChAdOx1 nCoV-19) in healthy adults. Trial participant PBMC samples were collected at day 0 and day 28 after the second dose for TCRbeta chain sequencing. Reading from cysteine to phenylalanine, the CDR3 counts 13 amino acids. Only CDR3 DNA is held: 39 bases, read in frame from base 1. Cut back by 5 bases and 2 bases, the V and J ends lie 9 bases apart.

Sample: peripheral blood, taken 28 days after the second AZD1222 dose. This receptor was obtained from an adult who received the AZD1222 COVID-19 vaccine. Rearrangement joined TRBV12-3 or TRBV12-4 to TRBJ1-2, with the D segment identity uncertain. The encoded CDR3 is CASSPSNNYGYTF. The sequenced DNA is TGTGCCAGCAGTCCCAGCAACAACTATGGCTACACCTTC.